The rows below give T cell receptor beta chains drawn from one sample of a study of blood T cell repertoires in COVID-19. Some clones are missing from TCRdb's copy, which holds only in-frame ones; the method was immunoSEQ multiplex PCR. The sample records fewer than 25,000 clones, roughly 92% being singletons. The sample was peripheral blood. The receptor source for this set is a human donor in a cohort sampled during active COVID-19. Each CDR3 is given with its conserved first and last residue. Each record gives: J gene, V gene, clone size, D gene, CDR3 DNA, CDR3 protein. D genes are given only for firm matches. Not every row has a clone size; where given, it reads once, few, many or a size class.

J: TRBJ2-1
V: TRBV6-1
size: NA
D: TRBD2
DNA: TGTGCCAGCAGTGGAACCGGGACTATACAAACTGACAATGAGCAGTTCTTC
CDR3: CASSGTGTIQTDNEQFF

J: TRBJ2-2
V: TRBV18
size: NA
D: NA
DNA: TGTGCCAGCTCACCTTTTATGATCAGGGAAAGTAACACCGGGGAGCTGTTTTTT
CDR3: CASSPFMIRESNTGELFF

J: TRBJ1-2
V: TRBV24-1
size: NA
D: TRBD1
DNA: TGTGCCACCAGTGAGGACAGGGTGTCTGGCTACACCTTC
CDR3: CATSEDRVSGYTF

J: TRBJ2-1
V: TRBV11-2
size: NA
D: NA
DNA: TGTGCCAGCAGCTTGAACAGGGACTCCTACAATGAGCAGTTCTTC
CDR3: CASSLNRDSYNEQFF

J: TRBJ2-7
V: TRBV19
size: NA
D: NA
DNA: TGTGCCAGTAGTTTGGGGGGTAACTCCTACGAGCAGTACTTC
CDR3: CASSLGGNSYEQYF

J: TRBJ2-5
V: TRBV28
size: NA
D: NA
DNA: TGTGCCAGCAGCCTGTACCAAGAGACCCAGTACTTC
CDR3: CASSLYQETQYF

J: TRBJ1-5
V: TRBV7-2
size: NA
D: NA
DNA: TGTGCCAGCAGTTCCCGCGGGGGTGGTGATCAGCCCCAGCATTTT
CDR3: CASSSRGGGDQPQHF

J: TRBJ2-5
V: TRBV24-1
size: NA
D: TRBD2
DNA: TGTGCCACCAGTGATAGGGAGGGAGAAGAGACCCAGTACTTC
CDR3: CATSDREGEETQYF

J: TRBJ1-1
V: TRBV28
size: NA
D: NA
DNA: TGTGCCAGCAGTTTAGACAGACAGAACACTGAAGCTTTCTTT
CDR3: CASSLDRQNTEAFF

J: TRBJ2-1
V: TRBV28
size: NA
D: NA
DNA: TGTGCCAGCCAAAGGAGGTCGTACTACAATGAGCAGTTCTTC
CDR3: CASQRRSYYNEQFF

J: TRBJ2-7
V: TRBV6-5
size: NA
D: TRBD1
DNA: TGTGCCAGCAGGGGACAGATCTACGAGCAGTACTTC
CDR3: CASRGQIYEQYF

J: TRBJ1-1
V: TRBV6-2/TRBV6-3
size: NA
D: NA
DNA: TGTGCCAGCAGTTACCCGGGAAGTAGGCAGTACATGAACACTGAAGCTTTCTTT
CDR3: CASSYPGSRQYMNTEAFF

J: TRBJ2-4
V: TRBV30
size: NA
D: NA
DNA: TGTGCCTGGAGTTTGGAGGGGACCATTCAGTACTTC
CDR3: CAWSLEGTIQYF

J: TRBJ1-1
V: TRBV4-1
size: NA
D: TRBD1
DNA: TGCGCCAGCAGCCACGGACAGGGAAGGGCGAAACAAGCTGAAGCTTTCTTT
CDR3: CASSHGQGRAKQAEAFF

J: TRBJ2-2
V: TRBV27
size: NA
D: TRBD1
DNA: TGTGCCAGCAGTTTAAGGACAGGGGTGAACACCGGGGAGCTGTTTTTT
CDR3: CASSLRTGVNTGELFF

J: TRBJ1-1
V: TRBV20-1
size: NA
D: NA
DNA: TGCAGTGCCCTAGAGAACACTGAAGCTTTCTTT
CDR3: CSALENTEAFF

J: TRBJ2-7
V: TRBV6-2/TRBV6-3
size: NA
D: NA
DNA: TGTGCCAGCAGTTATGATACCCCGGGCGAGCAGTACTTC
CDR3: CASSYDTPGEQYF

J: TRBJ1-4
V: TRBV27
size: NA
D: NA
DNA: TGTGCCAGCAGTTCTTTGCAGGGTTCGGGGGGTGAAAAACTGTTTTTT
CDR3: CASSSLQGSGGEKLFF

J: TRBJ2-5
V: TRBV3-1/TRBV3-2
size: once
D: TRBD2
DNA: TGTGCCAGCAGCCAGTCTAGCGGGAGGGGAGAGACCCAGTACTTC
CDR3: CASSQSSGRGETQYF

J: TRBJ2-7
V: TRBV12-3/TRBV12-4
size: NA
D: NA
DNA: TGTGCCAGCAGTTTGGGCTCGCCCTACGAGCAGTACTTC
CDR3: CASSLGSPYEQYF

J: TRBJ2-3
V: TRBV2
size: NA
D: TRBD2
DNA: TGTGCCAGCAGATTGGGACTAGCGGGAGTGGATACGCAGTATTTT
CDR3: CASRLGLAGVDTQYF

J: TRBJ1-6
V: TRBV28
size: NA
D: TRBD1
DNA: TGTGCCAGCAGCGACAGGGGGCGCGGTTCCTATAATTCACCCCTCCACTTT
CDR3: CASSDRGRGSYNSPLHF

J: TRBJ1-5
V: TRBV19
size: NA
D: TRBD1
DNA: TGTGCCAGTAGTACCCGACAGGGAATTGATCAGCCCCAGCATTTT
CDR3: CASSTRQGIDQPQHF

J: TRBJ2-2
V: TRBV7-9
size: NA
D: NA
DNA: TGTGCCAGCAGCTTAGGGCTCGCGAACACCGGGGAGCTGTTTTTT
CDR3: CASSLGLANTGELFF

J: TRBJ2-3
V: TRBV11-3
size: few
D: NA
DNA: TGTGCCAGCAGCGCGCCTAGCACAGATACGCAGTATTTT
CDR3: CASSAPSTDTQYF

J: TRBJ1-1
V: TRBV10-1
size: NA
D: NA
DNA: TGCGCCAGCAGTGAGCATCGGGGGAACACTGAAGCTTTCTTT
CDR3: CASSEHRGNTEAFF

J: TRBJ1-1
V: TRBV7-8
size: NA
D: TRBD1
DNA: TGTGCCAGCAGCCCACCACCCCGACAGGGGGCGGCCACTGAAGCTTTCTTT
CDR3: CASSPPPRQGAATEAFF

J: TRBJ1-6
V: TRBV7-6
size: once
D: NA
DNA: TGTGCCAGCAGCCCTACGGGGGGCTCCTATAATTCACCCCTCCACTTT
CDR3: CASSPTGGSYNSPLHF

J: TRBJ1-2
V: TRBV5-1
size: NA
D: TRBD1
DNA: TGCGCCAGCAGCCCGGGACAGGGCAACTATGGCTACACCTTC
CDR3: CASSPGQGNYGYTF

J: TRBJ1-1
V: TRBV6-5
size: once
D: NA
DNA: TGTGCCAGCACAAGCTACGAAATGAACACTGAAGCTTTCTTT
CDR3: CASTSYEMNTEAFF

J: TRBJ2-7
V: TRBV20-1
size: NA
D: TRBD2
DNA: TGCAGTGCTACTAGCGGACACGAGCAGTACTTC
CDR3: CSATSGHEQYF

J: TRBJ1-2
V: TRBV5-3
size: NA
D: TRBD1
DNA: TGTGCCAGAAGCTTACCAGACAGGGGAAGTTTTCGACACTATGGCTACACCTTC
CDR3: CARSLPDRGSFRHYGYTF

J: TRBJ2-3
V: TRBV19
size: NA
D: TRBD2
DNA: TGTGCCAGTAGTATATTAGGACTAGCGGATACGCAGTATTTT
CDR3: CASSILGLADTQYF

J: TRBJ1-1
V: TRBV6-1
size: NA
D: TRBD1
DNA: TGTGCCAGCAGTGATAACAGGGGCCCGTGGACTGAAGCTTTCTTT
CDR3: CASSDNRGPWTEAFF

J: TRBJ2-5
V: TRBV2
size: NA
D: NA
DNA: TGTGCCAGCAGGCGAGAAGACTGGATCCAAGAGACCCAGTACTTC
CDR3: CASRREDWIQETQYF

J: TRBJ1-5
V: TRBV24-1
size: NA
D: TRBD1
DNA: TGTGCCACCAGTGGGACAGGGTCAAATCAGCCCCAGCATTTT
CDR3: CATSGTGSNQPQHF

J: TRBJ1-2
V: TRBV7-8
size: NA
D: TRBD1
DNA: TGTGCCAGCAGCTTAAGGACAGGGGTCGGGCATCGCGGCTACACCTTC
CDR3: CASSLRTGVGHRGYTF

J: TRBJ1-4
V: TRBV9
size: NA
D: NA
DNA: TGTGCCAGCAGCGGTAACAATGCTGAAAAACTGTTTTTT
CDR3: CASSGNNAEKLFF

J: TRBJ2-7
V: TRBV27
size: NA
D: NA
DNA: TGTGCCAGCAGTTTATGGGCCTCGGGGGTTCAAGCATTC
CDR3: CASSLWASGVQAF

J: TRBJ2-7
V: TRBV19
size: NA
D: NA
DNA: TGTGCCAGTCACCCAGATGGCACCTACGAGCAGTACTTC
CDR3: CASHPDGTYEQYF

J: TRBJ2-1
V: TRBV7-9
size: NA
D: NA
DNA: TGTGCCAGCAGCTTAGTTTCAGGGGATGAGCAGTTCTTC
CDR3: CASSLVSGDEQFF

J: TRBJ2-1
V: TRBV5-1
size: NA
D: NA
DNA: TGCGCCAGCAGCTTGAAATCAGGCAACTCCTACAATGAGCAGTTCTTC
CDR3: CASSLKSGNSYNEQFF